These 27 T cell receptor beta chains were sequenced from one sample in a study of shared clonotypes between healthy human individuals (dated by TCRdb to the early 2020s). For the CD8 naive samples, CD45RO-negative cells were positively selected for CCR7, yielding a CD45RA+CCR7+ population from which TemRA cells were excluded. The library was generated by the immunoSEQ multiplex PCR assay. Drawn from immuneACCESS, this table holds only the in-frame rearrangements with V and J called that TCRdb kept. Clones are partly lost; checked studies trace under half to an unresolved V gene and leave the rest unexplained. This sample has some 740,000 clones in its table, and 85% to 95% of those were observed once. The ten largest clonotypes hold less than 25% of the sample. Material: naive CD8+ T cells sorted from blood. What this sample's cell subset or site label stands for: CD45RA+CCR7+. These receptors all come from a man aged 30-40 years in good health.

The rearrangement joins TRBV5-1 to TRBJ1-3, with 7 bases matching TRBD1. V lost 4 bases and J lost 8; bases outside the gene matches: 12. From germline, CDR1 is SGHRS and CDR2 YFSETQ. This CDR3 is 15 amino acids long. CDR3 residues: CASSTADRLGDTIYF. The CDR3, as DNA: TGCGCCAGCAGCACAGCGGACAGGTTAGGCGACACCATATATTTT.

Of note for this clone: Compared with germline, one end of the junction differs, possibly owing to a read error. The chain recombines TRBV27 with TRBJ2-1, with 12 bases aligning to TRBD1. Germline assignment: CDR1 MNHEY and CDR2 SMNVEV (reference sequence). CDR3 length: 15 amino acids. CDR3 sequence reads: CATSGRDRGHNEQFF. The CDR3 DNA sequence: TGTGCCACCAGTGGGAGGGACAGGGGGCACAATGAGCAGTTCTTC.

The CDR3 region has the DNA TGCGCCAGCAGCCCTGATAGCGGGACGGGCTACGAGCAGTACTTC. It codes for CASSPDSGTGYEQYF. The V gene is TRBV4-1, the J gene TRBJ2-7; 8 bases are a match to TRBD2. Germline loops: CDR1 MGHRA, CDR2 YSYEKL. The CDR3 extends over 15 amino acids. Trimming took 4 bases from V and 3 from J; bases not matched to a gene: 8.

The chain combines TRBV12-5 with TRBJ2-1; TRBD1 matches 11 bases. Germline V CDR1 and CDR2: LGHNT, FRNRAP. CDR3 length equals 15 residues. Unmatched junction bases numbered 8, after V lost 4 bases and J lost 9 bases. CDR3 amino acids: CASGSGTGGFGEQFF. The DNA for the CDR3 is TGTGCTAGTGGTTCCGGGACAGGGGGATTTGGTGAGCAGTTCTTC.

The J gene is TRBJ2-1, the V gene TRBV2; 9 bases match TRBD2. V lost 5 bases and J lost 9; bases outside the gene matches: 11. This CDR3 contains 15 residues. The germline CDR1 and CDR2 sequences are SNHLY and FYNNEI. The DNA for the CDR3 is TGTGCCAGCAGTAGAGCGGGAGGCGTTAGGGGTGAGCAGTTCTTC. The encoded protein is CASSRAGGVRGEQFF.

This chain connects TRBV27 to TRBJ2-5; TRBD2 matches 9 bases. CDR1 and CDR2 (germline): MNHEY, SMNVEV (reference sequence). With 3 bases clipped from V and 5 bases from J, the junction kept 10 bases outside the gene matches. The CDR3 sequence is 16 residues long. The CDR3 coding sequence is TGTGCCAGCAGTTTGGCTAGCGGGAACTTTCTCGAGACCCAGTACTTC. Translating it yields CASSLASGNFLETQYF.

This chain uses TRBV5-1 with TRBJ2-1; perhaps TRBD2 as D (5 bases). Germline CDR1 and CDR2: SGHRS and YFSETQ. V lost 4 bases, J lost 4 bases, and 15 bases lay in between. CDR3 length: 15 residues. The CDR3 DNA is TGCGCCAGCAGCGCCGCCGGGGTCATTTACAATGAGCAGTTCTTC. It translates to CASSAAGVIYNEQFF. The full variable domain, in which reference TRBV5-1 and TRBJ2-1 provide the parts outside the CDR3, is KAGVTQTPRYLIKTRGQQVTLSCSPISGHRSVSWYQQTPGQGLQFLFEYFSETQRNKGNFPGRFSGRQFSNSRSEMNVSTLELGDSALYLCASSAAGVIYNEQFFGPGTRLTVL.

The rearrangement joins TRBV13 to TRBJ1-5; perhaps TRBD1 as D (6 bases). The CDR3 totals 16 residues. Germline V gives CDR1 PRHDT, CDR2 FYEKMQ (reference sequence). V shed 5 bases and J shed 7 bases, with 21 bases lying between them. The DNA of the CDR3 is TGTGCCAGCAGCCTTCGCGGACAGCTTGGCTCCCAGCCCCAGCATTTT. This codes for CASSLRGQLGSQPQHF.

V is TRBV4-1 and J is TRBJ2-3; tentatively, D is TRBD2 (6 bases). Trimming stripped 1 base from V and 7 bases from J, with 12 bases between. CDR1 MGHRA and CDR2 YSYEKL come from the germline V gene. The CDR3 length is 14 residues. The CDR3 DNA sequence: TGCGCCAGCAGCCAAGTAGGGAGGATCTATACGCAGTATTTT. The encoded protein is CASSQVGRIYTQYF.

This chain connects TRBV28 to TRBJ2-7; TRBD1 is a possible D gene (6 bases). The V end was cut by 5 bases, the J end by 6 bases, with 17 bases between. Per germline, CDR1 MDHEN and CDR2 SYDVKM. CDR3 length: 14 amino acids. DNA for the CDR3: TGTGCCAGCAGTCGCCTGACAGGCCGGGGCGAGCAGTACTTC. It translates to CASSRLTGRGEQYF.

This clone was observed a single time. V and J are TRBV11-2 and TRBJ2-1; 12 bases line up with TRBD2. This CDR3 has 16 amino acids. The ends lost 4 bases at V and 4 bases at J; junction bases unmatched: 5. CDR1 and CDR2 from the germline V gene are SGHAT and FQNNGV. CDR3 coding DNA: TGTGCCAGCAGCTCCCGGCTAGCGGGAGGGTACAATGAGCAGTTCTTC. It encodes CASSSRLAGGYNEQFF.

The chain links TRBV7-6 to TRBJ2-7; D may match TRBD1 or TRBD2 (6 bases each). V was trimmed by 4 bases and J by 5 bases, leaving 21 bases between them. CDR1 and CDR2 (germline): SGHVS, FNYEAQ. This CDR3 is 16 amino acids long. The CDR3 DNA follows: TGTGCCAGCAGCTCCAACACGGGGGCCCCCTTTGACGAGCAGTACTTC. The encoded protein is CASSSNTGAPFDEQYF.

The rearrangement joins TRBV15 to TRBJ1-1, with D perhaps TRBD1 (6 bases). Germline CDR1 is LNHNV and CDR2 is YYDKDF (reference sequence). V was trimmed by 3 bases and J by 3 bases, leaving 17 bases between them. The CDR3 sequence is 16 residues long. The CDR3 DNA follows: TGTGCCACCAGCAGGATACTGGGGGGCGCCGACACTGAAGCTTTCTTT. Protein product: CATSRILGGADTEAFF.

This clone showed up just once. V gene TRBV7-9 combines with J gene TRBJ2-1, with TRBD1 identical over 9 bases. V shed 5 bases, J shed 5 bases, and the junction held 10 bases outside the gene matches. Germline lookup yields CDR1 SEHNR and CDR2 FQNEAQ (reference sequence). This CDR3 is 16 amino acids long. CDR3 sequence reads: CASSPGTGWPNNEQFF. The CDR3 DNA reads TGTGCCAGCAGCCCAGGGACAGGGTGGCCCAACAATGAGCAGTTCTTC.

CDR3 bases: TGTGCCAGCAGTGATCCTCCCCTCGGTGGGCAAGAGACCCAGTACTTC. It translates to CASSDPPLGGQETQYF. The chain couples TRBV6-1 to TRBJ2-5; D is ambiguous. V gave up 3 bases and J gave up 2 bases, with 16 bases separating them. Germline V gene sequence: CDR1 MNHNS, CDR2 SASEGT. The CDR3 sequence is 16 residues long.

The chain uses TRBV5-5 and TRBJ2-7; weak D call: TRBD1 (6 bases). The germline V gene encodes CDR1 SGHKS and CDR2 YYEKEE (reference sequence). Trimming took 3 bases from V and 2 from J, leaving 15 bases between them. This CDR3 has 15 residues. Here the CDR3 DNA reads TGTGCCAGCAGCTACCGGGACACAGCAACCTACGAGCAGTACTTC. Translation gives CASSYRDTATYEQYF.

This chain joins TRBV27 and TRBJ1-5; TRBD1 might be the D (5 bases). CDR1 MNHEY and CDR2 SMNVEV come from the germline V gene (reference sequence). The germline V and J ends were trimmed by 3 bases and 5 bases, with 11 bases remaining between them. The CDR3 sequence is 14 residues long. This CDR3 is CASSFLGTDQPQHF. CDR3 sequence (DNA): TGTGCCAGCAGTTTTTTAGGGACGGATCAGCCCCAGCATTTT.

This clone was seen once. The rearrangement uses TRBV29-1 and TRBJ1-2, with 7 bases fitting TRBD1. The CDR3 has 12 residues. The junction had 5 bases not matched to a gene; V was cut back by 7 bases and J by 3 bases. CDR1 is SQVTM, CDR2 ANQGSEA, per germline. Here the CDR3 reads CSADREDYGYTF. The CDR3 region has the DNA TGCAGCGCAGACAGGGAGGACTATGGCTACACCTTC. Full variable domain (rest looked up from reference TRBV29-1 and TRBJ1-2): SAVISQKPSRDICQRGTSLTIQCQVDSQVTMMFWYRQQPGQSLTLIATANQGSEATYESGFVIDKFPISRPNLTFSTLTVSNMSPEDSSIYLCSADREDYGYTFGSGTRLTVV.

A word on this clone: The same CDR3 arises from other DNA sequences in this sample as well. The chain recombines TRBV28 with TRBJ2-7; D unresolved. Trimming took off 2 bases at V and 2 bases at J, with 4 bases between the two ends. CDR3 length: 12 amino acids. The germline CDR1 and CDR2 sequences are MDHEN and SYDVKM. CDR3 amino acids: CASSLSPYEQYF. As DNA, the CDR3 is TGTGCCAGCAGTTTAAGCCCCTACGAGCAGTACTTC.

The chain couples TRBV4-1 to TRBJ2-7, with 10 bases lining up with TRBD2. J gave up 5 bases and V 0 bases, and 7 bases lay outside the gene matches. Germline V gives CDR1 MGHRA, CDR2 YSYEKL. The length of the CDR3 is 16 residues. The CDR3 nucleotides are TGCGCCAGCAGCCAAGAGGGAGGGCTAGCGGGAGACGAGCAGTACTTC. Translation: CASSQEGGLAGDEQYF.

The sample holds a few counts of this clone. This sequence joins TRBV5-5 and TRBJ2-2, with a tentative D call TRBD1 (6 bases). V was cut by 2 bases and J by 2 bases, with 10 bases left in between. The germline V gene has CDR1 SGHKS and CDR2 YYEKEE (reference sequence). The CDR3 is 15 residues long. CDR3 sequence reads: CASSFGTTNTGELFF. CDR3 coding DNA: TGTGCCAGCAGCTTTGGGACAACAAACACCGGGGAGCTGTTTTTT.

The rearrangement links TRBV4-1 to TRBJ2-3; no definite D call. The CDR3 is made up of 14 amino acids. CDR1 MGHRA and CDR2 YSYEKL come from the germline V gene. V lost 2 bases, J lost 5 bases, and 11 bases lay in between. Written as DNA, the CDR3 is TGCGCCAGCAGCCAACCCTGGGCGGAAGATACGCAGTATTTT. Its protein product is CASSQPWAEDTQYF.

This sequence joins TRBV27 and TRBJ2-6; 10 bases are a match to TRBD2. The CDR3 totals 17 residues. The germline CDR1 and CDR2 sequences are MNHEY and SMNVEV (reference sequence). V dropped 9 bases and J dropped 2; count of bases not matched to a gene: 10. CDR3 bases: TGTGCCAGTCAACTAGCGGGACGTCCGACTGGGGCCAACGTCCTGACTTTC. Amino acid sequence: CASQLAGRPTGANVLTF.

V and J are TRBV12-2 and TRBJ1-1. TRBV12-2 is designated a pseudogene. The CDR3 contains 16 residues. CDR3 DNA sequence: TGTGCAAGTCGCTTAGTTTCATCACTTATGAACACTGAAGCTTTCTTT. It is translated as CASRLVSSLMNTEAFF.

This clone has only one observation. This rearrangement joins TRBV7-9 to TRBJ2-7; tentatively, D is TRBD1 (5 bases). V was pared by 5 bases and J by 0 bases, with 11 bases between. The CDR3 covers 14 residues. Germline V lookup: CDR1 SEHNR, CDR2 FQNEAQ (reference sequence). CDR3 residues: CASSPTANSYEQYF. The CDR3 coding sequence is TGTGCCAGCAGCCCGACAGCGAACTCCTACGAGCAGTACTTC.

The V and J genes are TRBV11-2 and TRBJ2-2; TRBD1 aligns across 7 bases. The V gene's germline CDR1 is SGHAT and CDR2 FQNNGV. The CDR3 totals 15 residues. J was trimmed by 2 bases and V by 6 bases; bases with no gene match: 6. CDR3 in DNA: TGTGCCAGCAGACGGCGACAGGGTAACACCGGGGAGCTGTTTTTT. Translation gives CASRRRQGNTGELFF.

V usage is TRBV9 and J usage is TRBJ2-3; D possibly corresponds to TRBD1 (6 bases). Germline values: CDR1 SGDLS, CDR2 YYNGEE. This CDR3 spans 14 amino acids. V lost 4 bases, J lost 0 bases, and 9 bases lay in between. CDR3 sequence: CASSKDRSTDTQYF. CDR3 DNA: TGTGCCAGCAGCAAAGACAGGAGCACAGATACGCAGTATTTT.